A single sample is the source of the 11 T cell receptor beta chains below, sequenced in a study of PD-L1 blockade in urothelial cancer. Sequencing was performed with immunoSEQ multiplex PCR; in TCRdb, only in-frame clones are kept and a portion is missing. The sample lists roughly 45,000 clones, about 85% occurring once. The sample was PBMCs, taken around atezolizumab (anti-PD-L1) treatment. These receptors were collected from a man between 60 and 70 years old with urothelial cancer.

This clone was observed once. V and J are TRBV4-2 and TRBJ1-2, with 7 positions matching TRBD1. V lost 4 bases and J lost 8; bases outside the gene matches: 4. The CDR3 contains 12 residues. Germline CDR1 reads LGHNA; CDR2 reads YNFKEQ. The CDR3 loop is CASSRQGSGYTF. The CDR3 bases are TGTGCCAGCAGCCGACAGGGTAGCGGCTACACCTTC.

Only one count was recorded for this clone. The chain combines TRBV9 with TRBJ1-3; D is unclear. CDR1 and CDR2 from the germline V gene are SGDLS and YYNGEE. Between the trimmed V and J ends, which lost 6 bases and 2 bases, there was a span of 9 bases. This CDR3 is 13 amino acids long. The CDR3 DNA reads as TGTGCCAGCACCCGGACTCCTGGAAACACCATATATTTT. Translation: CASTRTPGNTIYF.

V and J are TRBV6-5 and TRBJ2-1, with 7 bases that match TRBD1. The V and J ends lost 7 bases and 6 bases, in that order; junction bases with no gene match: 9. CDR1 and CDR2 from the germline V gene are MNHEY and SVGAGI. The CDR3 contains 14 residues. In DNA, the CDR3 is TGTGCCAGCAACGCCTTGGACAGGCTCAATGAGCAGTTCTTC. Its protein product is CASNALDRLNEQFF.

The chain recombines TRBV7-2 with TRBJ2-4; TRBD1 is a possible D gene (6 bases). Trimming took off 3 bases at V and 8 bases at J, with 14 bases between the two ends. The CDR3 covers 14 residues. Germline values: CDR1 SGHTA, CDR2 FQGNSA. CDR3 amino acids: CASSFGLEGDIQYF. CDR3 nucleotides: TGTGCCAGCAGCTTCGGCCTCGAGGGGGACATTCAGTACTTC.

There are a few counts of this clone. V usage is TRBV2 and J usage is TRBJ1-5; TRBD1 is a possible D gene (5 bases). Deletions cut 6 bases from V and 0 bases from J, with 15 bases between. The CDR3 runs 16 residues. CDR1 and CDR2 from the germline V gene are SNHLY and FYNNEI. This CDR3 is CASRAPQGYSNQPQHF. In DNA, the CDR3 is TGTGCCAGCAGAGCCCCCCAGGGTTATAGCAATCAGCCCCAGCATTTT.

This chain connects TRBV2 to TRBJ2-5, with 9 positions matching TRBD1. Germline CDR1 reads SNHLY; CDR2 reads FYNNEI. The V segment lost 6 bases and the J segment 5 bases; nucleotides outside the gene matches: 7. The CDR3 sequence is 14 residues long. CDR3 nucleotides: TGTGCCAGCAGGTGGACAGGGGAAGGGGAGACCCAGTACTTC. Translating gives CASRWTGEGETQYF.

The J gene is TRBJ2-3, the V gene TRBV10-3, with TRBD1 as a possible D gene (6 bases). Germline lookup yields CDR1 ENHRY and CDR2 SYGVKD. The CDR3 consists of 15 residues. Trimming pared 5 bases from V and 1 base from J, leaving 13 bases between. The CDR3 bases are TGTGCCATCAGTAACCCAGGGGTGGGCACAGATACGCAGTATTTT. As protein: CAISNPGVGTDTQYF.

This clone was counted once. V gene TRBV5-8 combines with J gene TRBJ2-5, with 8 bases identical to TRBD2. CDR1 SGHTS and CDR2 YDEGEE come from the germline V gene. Trimming at V came to 1 base and at J to 1 base, leaving 6 bases not matched to a gene. The CDR3 length is 16 residues. CDR3 coding DNA: TGTGCCAGCAGCTTGTGGCGGGGGGACACCCAAGAGACCCAGTACTTC. This encodes CASSLWRGDTQETQYF. The whole variable domain, remainder taken from reference TRBV5-8 and TRBJ2-5, is EAGVTQSPTHLIKTRGQQATLRCSPISGHTSVYWYQQALGLGLQFLLWYDEGEERNRGNFPPRFSGRQFPNYSSELNVNALELEDSALYLCASSLWRGDTQETQYFGPGTRLLVL.

The chain links TRBV5-6 to TRBJ1-1, with D unresolved. The germline V and J ends were trimmed by 2 bases and 3 bases, with 14 bases remaining between them. The CDR3 consists of 15 residues. The V gene's germline CDR1 is SGHDT and CDR2 YYEEEE. The CDR3 bases are TGTGCCAGCAGCTTTCAAGGAGGGTTTGACACTGAAGCTTTCTTT. As protein: CASSFQGGFDTEAFF.

The J gene is TRBJ2-2, the V gene TRBV19; a weak D match, TRBD2 (7 bases). V lost 10 bases to trimming and J lost 0 bases, with 15 bases between them. The CDR3 runs to 15 residues. Germline V gene data show CDR1 as LNHDA and CDR2 as SQIVND (reference sequence). CDR3 amino acids: CATRGRGANTGELFF. In nucleotides, the CDR3 is TGTGCCACCCGGGGGAGGGGGGCGAACACCGGGGAGCTGTTTTTT.

The chain uses TRBV9 and TRBJ2-1; a possible D gene is TRBD1 (5 bases). Trimming took off 4 bases at V and 2 bases at J, with 13 bases between the two ends. The CDR3 sequence is 15 residues long. Germline V gene lookup returns CDR1 SGDLS and CDR2 YYNGEE. The CDR3 loop reads CASSQGSITYNEQFF. The CDR3 DNA is TGTGCCAGCAGCCAGGGTTCAATCACCTACAATGAGCAGTTCTTC.